This T cell receptor beta chain was observed in a study of T cell responses to AZD1222 COVID-19 vaccine. Study conclusions and caveats: Baseline serology detected seropositivity in only 5 or 6 AZD1222 recipients. No repertoire was sampled before or during the peak T cell response, only after it. Vaccine-related CD4 TCRs covered spike, predominating at 160-218 and 743-854.

As to this clone: The antigen remains undetermined.

Clones were read by immunoSEQ multiplex PCR, and TCRdb kept only the in-frame ones, dropping some. Seen here are approximately 160,000 clones, 94% observed once, and the top ten hold over 4.5%. V lost 5 bases and J lost 6, with 23 bases in between. The CDR3 length is 16 residues. In germline, CDR1 is MDHEN, CDR2 SYDVKM. The origin of this receptor is an adult who received the AZD1222 COVID-19 vaccine. The sequenced sample was peripheral blood, obtained 28 days after the second AZD1222 dose. The chain couples TRBV28 to TRBJ2-7; D unclear. The CDR3, as DNA: TGTGCCAGCAGTCCACCTCCCCGGGTCAGGATTGTCGAGCAGTACTTC. Amino acid sequence: CASSPPPRVRIVEQYF.